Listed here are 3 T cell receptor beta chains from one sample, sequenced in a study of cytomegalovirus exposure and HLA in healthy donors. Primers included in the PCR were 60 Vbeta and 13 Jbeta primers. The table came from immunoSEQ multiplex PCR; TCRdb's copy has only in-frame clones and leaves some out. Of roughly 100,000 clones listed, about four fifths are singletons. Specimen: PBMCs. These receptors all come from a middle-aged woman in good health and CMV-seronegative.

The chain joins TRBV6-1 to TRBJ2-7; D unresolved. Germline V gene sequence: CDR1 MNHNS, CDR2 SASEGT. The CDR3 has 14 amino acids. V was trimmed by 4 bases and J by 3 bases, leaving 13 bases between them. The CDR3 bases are TGTGCCAGCAGTGGAGAGGCAGTATACTACGAGCAGTACTTC. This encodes CASSGEAVYYEQYF.

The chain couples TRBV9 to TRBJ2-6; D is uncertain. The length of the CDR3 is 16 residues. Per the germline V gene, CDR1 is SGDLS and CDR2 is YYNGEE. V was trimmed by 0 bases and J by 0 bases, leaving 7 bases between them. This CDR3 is CASSVALSSGANVLTF. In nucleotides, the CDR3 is TGTGCCAGCAGCGTAGCTCTCAGCTCTGGGGCCAACGTCCTGACTTTC. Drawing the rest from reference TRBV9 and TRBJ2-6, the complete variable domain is DSGVTQTPKHLITATGQRVTLRCSPRSGDLSVYWYQQSLDQGLQFLIQYYNGEERAKGNILERFSAQQFPDLHSELNLSSLELGDSALYFCASSVALSSGANVLTFGAGSRLTVL.

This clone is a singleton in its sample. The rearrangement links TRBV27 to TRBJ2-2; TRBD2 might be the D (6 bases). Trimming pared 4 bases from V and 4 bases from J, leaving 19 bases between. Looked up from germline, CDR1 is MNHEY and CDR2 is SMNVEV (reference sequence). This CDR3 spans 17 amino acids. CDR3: CASSSPVGGAPTGELFF. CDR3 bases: TGTGCCAGCAGTTCGCCGGTCGGCGGGGCCCCCACCGGGGAGCTGTTTTTT.